Given below is one T cell receptor (beta chain) in context. No antigen is known for it. The sample's time point: patch test 1, 2 weeks after DPC sensitization. As to treatment: therapeutic diphenylcyclopropenone sensitization with weekly scalp DPC. This entry is derived from a study of human T cells and chemical hapten exposure. Overall study: Throughout the roughly 24-week study, diphenylcyclopropenone was applied weekly to the patients' scalps.

TCRdb called the RACE reads again in MiXCR, with one record for every CDR3 protein. The sample shows 120,000 or so distinct CDR3 sequences, 12% to 15% of them seen only once. CDR3 length: 12 amino acids. Germline values: CDR1 LNHDA, CDR2 SQIVND (reference sequence). V was trimmed by 9 bases and J by 0 bases, leaving 7 bases between them. Broader study findings: PT1 expanded TCR numbers rose with patch test score. Expanded TCRs grouped into significantly more large CDR3 similarity clusters than controls produced.

This receptor was obtained from a man in his late teens or twenties with alopecia areata. Some clones in this sample may be carry-over from other donors' samples. This specimen was whole blood, taken in connection with sensitization to the hapten diphenylcyclopropenone (DPC). J is TRBJ2-3 and V is TRBV19; possibly TRBD2 for D (5 bases). CDR3 coding DNA: TGTGCCAGCGGGATAAGCACAGATACGCAGTATTTT. Encoded protein: CASGISTDTQYF. Full variable domain (rest looked up from reference TRBV19 and TRBJ2-3): DGGITQSPKYLFRKEGQNVTLSCEQNLNHDAMYWYRQDPGQGLRLIYYSQIVNDFQKGDIAEGYSVSREKKESFPLTVTSAQKNPTAFYLCASGISTDTQYFGPGTRLTVL.